The 22 T cell receptor beta chains below come from one sample, sequenced in a study of T-cell memory formation after mild COVID-19. MiXCR was run by TCRdb on the 5' RACE reads, yielding one entry per CDR3 protein. The data show a few hundred thousand distinct CDR3 sequences, around 19% seen once. The sequenced material came from PBMCs or a T cell subset sorted from them (not recorded which). These receptor sequences come from a man aged 18 to 35 who had mild COVID-19 (a few samples of this study predate the infection). Cell type and time point are not known.

Only a few counts were recorded for this clonotype. The gene calls are TRBV7-3 and TRBJ2-1; TRBD1 agrees at 9 bases. The CDR3 has 15 amino acids. The germline V gene encodes CDR1 SGHTA and CDR2 FQGTGA. The V gene end was trimmed by 5 bases and the J gene end by 7 bases; junction bases not matched to a gene: 9. DNA of the CDR3: TGTGCCAGCAGCCAAACAGGGGGCCCGGGGAATGAGCAGTTCTTC. Translating gives CASSQTGGPGNEQFF.

This clonotype was picked up many times. The chain uses TRBV4-3 and TRBJ2-3, with D possibly being TRBD1 or TRBD2 (5 bases each). The germline CDR1 and CDR2 sequences are LGHNA and YSLEER. The CDR3 sequence is 14 residues long. V lost 1 base to trimming and J lost 0 bases, with 5 bases between them. As DNA, the CDR3 is TGCGCCAGCAGCCAAGGGGACAGCACAGATACGCAGTATTTT. Translated: CASSQGDSTDTQYF.

V and J are TRBV18 and TRBJ1-1, with TRBD1 identical over 7 bases. This CDR3 spans 14 amino acids. Trimming took 3 bases from V and 4 from J; bases not matched to a gene: 5. Germline CDR1 and CDR2: KGHSH and LQKENI. The CDR3 loop is CASSPRQGFTEAFF. CDR3 DNA: TGTGCCAGCTCACCCAGACAGGGCTTCACTGAAGCTTTCTTT. Combining the CDR3 with reference TRBV18 and TRBJ1-1 gives the whole variable domain NAGVMQNPRHLVRRRGQEARLRCSPMKGHSHVYWYRQLPEEGLKFMVYLQKENIIDESGMPKERFSAEFPKEGPSILRIQQVVRGDSAAYFCASSPRQGFTEAFFGQGTRLTVV.

This clonotype was detected ten times or more. This chain joins TRBV7-9 and TRBJ2-4; 9 bases map to TRBD2. The CDR3 loop spans 16 amino acids. The V gene's germline CDR1 is SEHNR and CDR2 FQNEAQ (reference sequence). The V gene end was trimmed by 5 bases and the J gene end by 0 bases; junction bases not matched to a gene: 5. CDR3 residues: CASSASGGLAKNIQYF. The CDR3 nucleotides are TGTGCCAGCAGCGCCAGCGGGGGGCTAGCCAAAAACATTCAGTACTTC. The full variable domain, in which reference TRBV7-9 and TRBJ2-4 provide the parts outside the CDR3, is DTGVSQNPRHKITKRGQNVTFRCDPISEHNRLYWYRQTLGQGPEFLTYFQNEAQLEKSRLLSDRFSAERPKGSFSTLEIQRTEQGDSAMYLCASSASGGLAKNIQYFGAGTRLSVL.

The gene calls are TRBV24-1 and TRBJ2-5, with D possibly TRBD2 on 6 matching bases. CDR1 and CDR2 from the germline V gene are KGHDR and SFDVKD. The germline V and J ends were trimmed by 9 bases and 4 bases, with 14 bases remaining between them. CDR3 length: 13 residues. CDR3 in amino acids: CATAAAEGETQYF. The CDR3 DNA is TGTGCCACCGCTGCCGCGGAGGGAGAGACCCAGTACTTC.

This clonotype was recorded a few times. The rearrangement uses TRBV20-1 and TRBJ2-1; D unclear. CDR3 size: 12 residues. The germline V and J ends were trimmed by 5 bases and 6 bases, with 11 bases remaining between them. Looked up from germline, CDR1 is DFQATT and CDR2 is SNEGSKA (reference sequence). This CDR3 reads CSASGRVNEQFF. The CDR3 region has the DNA TGCAGTGCTTCCGGTCGGGTCAATGAGCAGTTCTTC.

The rearrangement links TRBV27 to TRBJ2-1, with 12 positions matching TRBD2. Germline CDR1 reads MNHEY; CDR2 reads SMNVEV (reference sequence). J was trimmed by 2 bases and V by 6 bases; bases with no gene match: 2. CDR3 length equals 15 residues. CDR3 protein: CASSRTSGAYNEQFF. CDR3 coding DNA: TGTGCCAGCAGCAGGACTAGCGGGGCCTACAATGAGCAGTTCTTC.

This chain connects TRBV5-1 to TRBJ2-5; tentatively, D is TRBD2 (6 bases). The CDR3 covers 14 residues. Trimming cost V 2 bases and J 5 bases, with 13 bases left between them. Germline-derived CDR1 and CDR2 are SGHRS and YFSETQ. CDR3 sequence: CASSLARGLETQYF. The CDR3 nucleotides read TGCGCCAGCAGCTTAGCCCGGGGACTGGAGACCCAGTACTTC.

This clonotype came up a few times. The chain links TRBV29-1 to TRBJ1-2, with a weak D call TRBD1 (5 bases). Trimming shortened V by 7 bases and J by 2 bases, and 35 bases separated the two germline ends. CDR3 length: 20 amino acids. The V gene's germline CDR1 is SQVTM and CDR2 ANQGSEA. The CDR3 spells CSAREVRDREGPPDNYGYTF. The CDR3 coding sequence is TGCAGCGCTCGAGAAGTCCGGGACCGCGAGGGACCACCAGACAACTATGGCTACACCTTC.

In this sample, this clonotype turned up a few times. The chain recombines TRBV20-1 with TRBJ1-5; the D is unclear. Germline values: CDR1 DFQATT, CDR2 SNEGSKA (reference sequence). This CDR3 spans 14 amino acids. V was clipped by 2 bases and J by 3 bases, with 11 bases between them. The DNA of the CDR3 is TGCAGTGCTAGACCCTCGAGCCACAATCAGCCCCAGCATTTT. Amino acids: CSARPSSHNQPQHF.

V is TRBV7-9 and J is TRBJ1-1; D gene uncertain. V lost 1 base and J 3 bases, leaving 6 bases between the germline ends. The CDR3 spans 13 residues. Germline values: CDR1 SEHNR, CDR2 FQNEAQ (reference sequence). CDR3 in amino acids: CASSLETDTEAFF. The CDR3 bases are TGTGCCAGCAGCTTAGAGACGGACACTGAAGCTTTCTTT.

This clonotype was detected many times. The rearrangement links TRBV6-1 to TRBJ2-7, with D possibly matching TRBD1 (6 bases). CDR1 and CDR2 (germline): MNHNS, SASEGT. This CDR3 contains 12 residues. V lost 5 bases and J 6 bases, leaving 11 bases between the germline ends. In DNA, the CDR3 is TGTGCCAGCAGTCCACAGGGAACCGAGCAGTACTTC. Protein: CASSPQGTEQYF.

V gene TRBV11-1 combines with J gene TRBJ2-7; 7 bases line up with TRBD2. Germline values: CDR1 SGHAT, CDR2 FQDESV (reference sequence). This CDR3 has 13 amino acids. The V and J ends lost 5 bases and 4 bases, in that order; junction bases with no gene match: 5. For the CDR3, the DNA is TGTGCCAGCAGCCTCCGGGGGGATTACGAGCAGTACGTC. Protein product: CASSLRGDYEQYV.

The J gene is TRBJ1-5, the V gene TRBV5-1, with TRBD1 as a possible D gene (5 bases). Trimming stripped 3 bases from V and 5 bases from J, with 18 bases between. The CDR3 contains 16 residues. The germline V gene has CDR1 SGHRS and CDR2 YFSETQ. For the CDR3, the DNA is TGCGCCAGCAGCTCCGAGAAGAGGGAAGGGGATCAGCCCCAGCATTTT. Amino acid sequence: CASSSEKREGDQPQHF.

The chain combines TRBV7-2 with TRBJ1-2, with TRBD1 identical over 9 bases. The CDR3 length is 19 residues. The trim removed 3 bases at V and 5 bases at J, leaving 19 bases unmatched. The germline CDR1 and CDR2 sequences are SGHTA and FQGNSA. Here the CDR3 DNA reads TGTGCCAGCAGCTTTGGAAGGACAGGGGTTTTTTTTTCCGGATATGGCTACACCTTC. Translation gives CASSFGRTGVFFSGYGYTF.

The V gene is TRBV12-3 or TRBV12-4, the J gene TRBJ2-3; D may correspond to TRBD1 or TRBD2 (5 bases each). This CDR3 has 14 amino acids. V was clipped by 5 bases and J by 5 bases, with 14 bases between them. The chain's CDR3 is CASSGWDRGDTQYF. The CDR3 coding sequence is TGTGCCAGCAGTGGCTGGGACCGCGGAGATACGCAGTATTTT.

The chain combines TRBV4-3 with TRBJ2-5; 13 nucleotides line up with TRBD2. In germline, CDR1 is LGHNA, CDR2 YSLEER. The CDR3 is 15 residues long. The junction had 2 bases not matched to a gene; V was cut back by 3 bases and J by 4 bases. The CDR3: CASSQRLAGGETQYF. The CDR3, as DNA: TGCGCCAGCAGCCAGAGACTAGCGGGGGGAGAGACCCAGTACTTC.

V gene TRBV3-1 combines with J gene TRBJ2-1; 14 positions match TRBD2. Germline lookup yields CDR1 LGHDT and CDR2 YNNKEL (reference sequence). Trimming cost V 4 bases and J 8 bases; bases outside gene matches: 7. The length of the CDR3 is 16 residues. In DNA, the CDR3 is TGTGCCAGCAGCCCCTCGACTAGCGGGGGGGCATATGAGCAGTTCTTC. Translated: CASSPSTSGGAYEQFF.

The table lists this clonotype with a few counts. The genes are TRBV6-2 or TRBV6-3 and TRBJ2-3, with a tentative D call TRBD2 (5 bases). Trimming pared 2 bases from V and 2 bases from J, leaving 17 bases between. This CDR3 region has 17 residues. Per the germline V gene, CDR1 is MNHEY and CDR2 is SVGEGT. The CDR3 sequence: CASSYTSGKPHTDTQYF. The CDR3 nucleotides are TGTGCCAGCAGTTACACGTCCGGGAAGCCCCACACAGATACGCAGTATTTT.

The chain carries TRBV6-5 and TRBJ2-7; TRBD2 matches at 9 bases. Germline assignment: CDR1 MNHEY and CDR2 SVGAGI. This CDR3 comprises 15 residues. V was clipped by 5 bases and J by 3 bases; unmatched bases: 8. CDR3 nucleotides: TGTGCCAGCAGTCCGCGGGGGGGGAGGTACTACGAGCAGTACGTC. The encoded protein is CASSPRGGRYYEQYV.

The genes are TRBV9 and TRBJ2-1; no firm D call. Germline loops: CDR1 SGDLS, CDR2 YYNGEE. Between the trimmed V and J ends, which lost 1 base and 5 bases, there was a span of 4 bases. The CDR3 is 12 amino acids. The CDR3 bases are TGTGCCAGCAGCGTACACAACAATGAGCAGTTCTTC. Residues: CASSVHNNEQFF.

The V and J genes are TRBV6-1 and TRBJ2-1, with a possible D match to TRBD1 (7 bases). Germline V lookup: CDR1 MNHNS, CDR2 SASEGT. Trimming shortened V by 8 bases and J by 8 bases, and 22 bases separated the two germline ends. The CDR3 runs to 15 residues. The CDR3 DNA is TGTGCCAGCGGTGCGGGGACAGCCTCTTTCCATGAGCAGTTCTTC. Translating it yields CASGAGTASFHEQFF.